The 30 T cell receptor beta chains in this list originate from one sample, sequenced in a study of blood T cell repertoires in COVID-19. Using immunoSEQ multiplex PCR, the repertoire was profiled, and TCRdb retains in-frame clones only, with some absent. The table includes some 270,000 clones, roughly 86% detected once. Sequencing input: peripheral blood. The source is a woman aged 60-70 years who had recovered from COVID-19.

The chain carries TRBV7-8 and TRBJ1-5, with D perhaps matching TRBD1 (5 bases). V was pared by 6 bases and J by 2 bases, with 17 bases between. Looked up from germline, CDR1 is SGHVS and CDR2 is FQNEAQ. The CDR3 contains 16 residues. The CDR3 spells CASSTQVSGGNQPQHF. For the CDR3, the DNA is TGTGCCAGCAGTACACAGGTGTCGGGGGGCAATCAGCCCCAGCATTTT. Based on the CDR3 plus reference TRBV7-8 and TRBJ1-5, the full variable domain is GAGVSQSPRYKVAKRGQDVALRCDPISGHVSLFWYQQALGQGPEFLTYFQNEAQLDKSGLPSDRFFAERPEGSVSTLKIQRTQQEDSAVYLCASSTQVSGGNQPQHFGDGTRLSIL.

The CDR3 nucleotides read TGTGCCAGCAGTTCCCCCAGGGGGTCGGCCACTGAAGCTTTCTTT. Amino acid sequence: CASSSPRGSATEAFF. V and J are TRBV6-2 or TRBV6-3 and TRBJ1-1; 7 bases map to TRBD1. This CDR3 contains 15 residues. The germline V gene has CDR1 MNHEY and CDR2 SVGEGT. V shed 4 bases, J shed 4 bases, and the junction held 9 bases outside the gene matches.

The rearrangement joins TRBV2 to TRBJ2-1, with 7 bases that match TRBD2. The CDR3 has 15 amino acids. V dropped 5 bases and J dropped 12; count of bases not matched to a gene: 16. The germline CDR1 and CDR2 sequences are SNHLY and FYNNEI. This chain's CDR3 is CASSLLGGGSRAQFF. The CDR3 DNA is TGTGCCAGCAGTCTCCTCGGCGGGGGTAGTAGAGCGCAGTTCTTC.

J is TRBJ1-2 and V is TRBV28; D may be TRBD1 (6 bases). Trimming stripped 6 bases from V and 7 bases from J, with 15 bases between. The CDR3 spans 13 residues. Per the germline V gene, CDR1 is MDHEN and CDR2 is SYDVKM. The CDR3 protein is CASRRPTGSGYTF. In DNA form, the CDR3 reads TGTGCCAGCAGACGACCGACAGGCTCTGGCTACACCTTC.

This clone was recorded once. The V gene is TRBV6-5, the J gene TRBJ1-2; weak D call: TRBD1 (5 bases). The germline CDR1 and CDR2 sequences are MNHEY and SVGAGI. The CDR3 spans 13 residues. The germline V and J ends were trimmed by 7 bases and 7 bases, with 16 bases remaining between them. The CDR3 protein is CASNGGVYSGYTF. The CDR3 nucleotides read TGTGCCAGCAACGGGGGAGTTTACAGTGGCTACACCTTC.

As for this clone: The sample carries other DNA sequences with the same CDR3. The V call is TRBV5-5, the J call TRBJ1-2; possibly TRBD1 for D (5 bases). Germline V gene lookup returns CDR1 SGHKS and CDR2 YYEKEE (reference sequence). The CDR3 loop spans 12 amino acids. V was shortened by 2 bases and J by 4 bases, with 6 bases between the two germline ends. CDR3 DNA: TGTGCCAGCAGCTTAGACAGCTATGGCTACACCTTC. Amino acids: CASSLDSYGYTF.

CDR3 bases: TGTGCCAGCACCTCCCCAGTCCGGGTTGAGCAGTACTTC. Protein product: CASTSPVRVEQYF. This chain links TRBV28 with TRBJ2-7; D call uncertain. The germline CDR1 and CDR2 sequences are MDHEN and SYDVKM. Trimming pared 7 bases from V and 7 bases from J, leaving 17 bases between. This CDR3 has 13 amino acids.

The chain links TRBV5-5 to TRBJ2-5; 7 bases line up with TRBD2. V gave up 4 bases and J gave up 3 bases; unmatched junction bases: 9. CDR1 is SGHKS and CDR2 is YYEKEE in the germline V gene (reference sequence). The CDR3 contains 15 residues. The CDR3 sequence is CASSPPGGGKETQYF. The CDR3 nucleotides are TGTGCCAGCAGCCCCCCCGGCGGGGGAAAAGAGACCCAGTACTTC.

This chain connects TRBV28 to TRBJ2-4; D ambiguous. Deletions cut 3 bases from V and 7 bases from J, with 10 bases between. Germline CDR1 and CDR2: MDHEN and SYDVKM. CDR3 length: 13 residues. The CDR3: CASSFSILNIQYF. Here the CDR3 DNA reads TGTGCCAGCAGTTTCTCCATACTGAACATTCAGTACTTC.

V gene TRBV2 combines with J gene TRBJ1-2; D remains unclear. Germline assignment: CDR1 SNHLY and CDR2 FYNNEI. Trimming shortened V by 1 base and J by 3 bases, and 9 bases separated the two germline ends. The CDR3 length is 14 residues. CDR3 sequence: CASSEGRVYYGYTF. CDR3 nucleotides: TGTGCCAGCAGTGAAGGGAGGGTTTACTATGGCTACACCTTC. Looking up the rest from reference TRBV2 and TRBJ1-2 gives the full variable domain: EPEVTQTPSHQVTQMGQEVILRCVPISNHLYFYWYRQILGQKVEFLVSFYNNEISEKSEIFDDQFSVERPDGSNFTLKIRSTKLEDSAMYFCASSEGRVYYGYTFGSGTRLTVV.

This clone has at least ten counts. This chain connects TRBV4-2 to TRBJ1-6; 8 bases line up with TRBD1. Germline CDR1 and CDR2: LGHNA and YNFKEQ. The V and J ends lost 1 base and 8 bases, in that order; junction bases with no gene match: 4. This CDR3 contains 15 residues. The CDR3: CASSQGNRGDSPLHF. In DNA form, the CDR3 reads TGTGCCAGCAGCCAAGGTAACAGGGGGGATTCACCCCTCCACTTT.

This clone was detected only a few times. The chain uses TRBV5-1 and TRBJ1-4, with TRBD1 matching 10 bases. Germline loops: CDR1 SGHRS, CDR2 YFSETQ. V dropped 4 bases and J dropped 0; count of bases not matched to a gene: 9. CDR3 length equals 18 residues. This chain's CDR3 is CASSGGTGAWSTNEKLFF. As DNA, the CDR3 is TGCGCCAGCAGCGGCGGGACAGGGGCATGGTCAACTAATGAAAAACTGTTTTTT.

V is TRBV4-3 and J is TRBJ2-3; D gene ambiguous. CDR1 is LGHNA, CDR2 YSLEER, per germline. V was cut by 0 bases and J by 1 base, with 5 bases left in between. CDR3 size: 14 residues. The CDR3 sequence is CASSQDQGTDTQYF. As DNA, the CDR3 is TGCGCCAGCAGCCAAGATCAGGGCACAGATACGCAGTATTTT.

The chain couples TRBV9 to TRBJ2-3; no clear D gene. V gave up 0 bases and J gave up 5 bases, with 10 bases separating them. The germline V gene encodes CDR1 SGDLS and CDR2 YYNGEE. This CDR3 is 14 amino acids long. CDR3 sequence (DNA): TGTGCCAGCAGCGTAGCGTTGCAGTTAGATACGCAGTATTTT. It is translated as CASSVALQLDTQYF.

This clone showed up just a few times. The chain joins TRBV11-2 to TRBJ1-4; D is ambiguous. Trimming left V 0 bases short and J 14 bases short, with 13 bases between. CDR3 length equals 13 residues. Germline V gives CDR1 SGHAT, CDR2 FQNNGV. CDR3 nucleotides: TGTGCCAGCAGCTTAGATCCCAATACAGCTCTGTTTTTT. Protein sequence: CASSLDPNTALFF.

The chain links TRBV4-2 to TRBJ2-2, with 11 bases that match TRBD2. With 3 bases clipped from V and 1 base from J, the junction kept 13 bases outside the gene matches. The CDR3 consists of 20 residues. Germline V lookup: CDR1 LGHNA, CDR2 YNFKEQ. CDR3 in amino acids: CASSHLSASGGLMNTGELFF. CDR3 in DNA: TGTGCCAGCAGCCACCTTAGTGCTAGCGGGGGGCTCATGAACACCGGGGAGCTGTTTTTT.

The gene calls are TRBV11-3 and TRBJ2-1, with D tentatively TRBD2 (6 bases). Germline loops: CDR1 SGHNT, CDR2 YENEEA. The CDR3 is 15 residues long. Trimming pared 1 base from V and 2 bases from J, leaving 9 bases between. The CDR3 is CASSLGGETYNEQFF. The CDR3 coding sequence is TGTGCCAGCAGCTTAGGCGGGGAAACCTACAATGAGCAGTTCTTC.

This sequence joins TRBV18 and TRBJ2-7, with D tentatively TRBD1 (6 bases). The V end lost 6 bases, the J end lost 0 bases, and 15 bases lay between the germline ends. From germline, CDR1 is KGHSH and CDR2 LQKENI. The CDR3 totals 15 residues. CDR3 bases: TGTGCCAGCTCGGTACAGGGCCTAGCCTCCTACGAGCAGTACTTC. The encoded protein is CASSVQGLASYEQYF.

Note on this clone: The junction differs from germline at one of its ends, possibly a read error. This sequence joins TRBV13 and TRBJ2-5, with 12 positions matching TRBD1. The CDR3 runs to 15 residues. Germline CDR1 reads PRHDT; CDR2 reads FYEKMQ (reference sequence). CDR3 region: CASSLGTGGGETQYF. The CDR3 DNA sequence: TGTGCCAGCAGCCTAGGGACAGGGGGCGGTGAGACCCAGTACTTC. Supplemented by reference TRBV13 and TRBJ2-5, the full variable domain reads AAGVIQSPRHLIKEKRETATLKCYPIPRHDTVYWYQQGPGQDPQFLISFYEKMQSDKGSIPDRFSAQQFSDYHSELNMSSLELGDSALYFCASSLGTGGGETQYFGPGTRLLVL.

The chain has TRBV7-9 and TRBJ2-1; 12 bases are shared with TRBD2. The CDR3 consists of 18 residues. The J segment lost 0 bases and the V segment lost 3 bases, leaving 6 bases of the junction unmatched. The germline CDR1 and CDR2 sequences are SEHNR and FQNEAQ (reference sequence). The CDR3 region is CASSFLAGGTFSYNEQFF. Written as DNA, the CDR3 is TGTGCCAGCAGCTTTCTAGCGGGGGGGACCTTCTCCTACAATGAGCAGTTCTTC.

The rearrangement links TRBV9 to TRBJ1-2, with 8 positions matching TRBD1. The V gene end was trimmed by 4 bases and the J gene end by 7 bases; junction bases not matched to a gene: 3. CDR3 size: 12 residues. Per the germline V gene, CDR1 is SGDLS and CDR2 is YYNGEE. Here the CDR3 DNA reads TGTGCCAGCAGCACACAGGGGGGTGGCTACACCTTC. It specifies CASSTQGGGYTF.

The chain's CDR3 is CASSRPTGPTGELFF. The CDR3, as DNA: TGTGCCAGCAGCCGCCCTACAGGGCCCACCGGGGAGCTGTTTTTT. The chain uses TRBV7-2 and TRBJ2-2, with D possibly being TRBD1 (6 bases). Germline lookup yields CDR1 SGHTA and CDR2 FQGNSA. The CDR3 has 15 amino acids. V was pared by 5 bases and J by 4 bases, with 14 bases between.

Only a few counts were recorded for this clone. The chain joins TRBV7-2 to TRBJ2-7; 10 bases map to TRBD2. In germline, CDR1 is SGHTA, CDR2 FQGNSA. The CDR3 totals 16 residues. J was trimmed by 0 bases and V by 5 bases; bases with no gene match: 7. The CDR3 loop is CASSPRERGGSYEQYF. DNA for the CDR3: TGTGCCAGCAGCCCAAGGGAGCGGGGGGGCTCCTACGAGCAGTACTTC.

The V gene is TRBV18, the J gene TRBJ1-2, with D hard to call. Germline assignment: CDR1 KGHSH and CDR2 LQKENI. Trimming pared 3 bases from V and 8 bases from J, leaving 13 bases between. The CDR3 is made up of 13 amino acids. The CDR3 protein is CASSPPEIGGYTF. In DNA form, the CDR3 reads TGTGCCAGCTCACCTCCGGAGATTGGCGGCTACACCTTC.

In its sample, this clone was seen a few times. The chain links TRBV11-1 to TRBJ2-3; 9 bases agree with TRBD1. The germline gives CDR1 SGHAT, CDR2 FQDESV (reference sequence). Trimming took 11 bases from V and 3 from J; bases not matched to a gene: 6. The CDR3 runs 13 residues. DNA of the CDR3: TGTGCCTGCCGGACAGGGGCAACAGATACGCAGTATTTT. Protein product: CACRTGATDTQYF.

A few counts support this clone. This chain connects TRBV2 to TRBJ1-1; D call uncertain. Deletions cut 2 bases from V and 13 bases from J, with 11 bases between. CDR3 length: 11 residues. Looked up from germline, CDR1 is SNHLY and CDR2 is FYNNEI. The CDR3 nucleotides are TGTGCCAGCAGTGAAAACCGCCGGGTTTTCTTT. Protein product: CASSENRRVFF.

V usage is TRBV5-6 and J usage is TRBJ2-3; D not resolved. Germline CDR1 SGHDT, CDR2 YYEEEE. Trimming removed 7 bases at V and 0 bases at J, with 9 bases between. The CDR3 contains 13 residues. The CDR3 protein is CASGLSSTDTQYF. The CDR3 bases are TGTGCCAGCGGGCTGTCTAGCACAGATACGCAGTATTTT.

This chain connects TRBV9 to TRBJ1-3, with 7 positions matching TRBD1. Unmatched junction bases numbered 6, after V lost 1 base and J lost 2 bases. The CDR3 extends over 16 amino acids. Per the germline V gene, CDR1 is SGDLS and CDR2 is YYNGEE. The CDR3 loop is CASSVRDRAPGNTIYF. DNA of the CDR3: TGTGCCAGCAGCGTACGAGACAGGGCTCCTGGAAACACCATATATTTT.

This clone is classed as medium-sized. The chain is built from TRBV15 and TRBJ1-4; tentatively, D is TRBD1 (5 bases). This CDR3 has 14 residues. The V gene lost 5 bases and the J gene lost 8 bases, with 15 bases spanning the gap. Per germline, CDR1 LNHNV and CDR2 YYDKDF (reference sequence). The CDR3 DNA reads as TGTGCCACCAGCGACAGTTCACGGGGGGAAAAACTGTTTTTT. Its translation is CATSDSSRGEKLFF.

This clone was seen once. The chain combines TRBV5-4 with TRBJ1-1, with D tentatively TRBD1 (5 bases). Germline V lookup: CDR1 SGHNT, CDR2 YYREEE (reference sequence). V was shortened by 3 bases and J by 4 bases, with 10 bases between the two germline ends. There are 13 residues in the CDR3. CDR3 loop: CASSWVGGTEAFF. The CDR3 nucleotides read TGTGCCAGCAGCTGGGTGGGGGGCACTGAAGCTTTCTTT.